A single sample is the source of the 14 T cell receptor beta chains below, sequenced in a study of CD8 T cells in ankylosing spondylitis (dated by TCRdb to about 2017). The library was produced with 5' RACE. Sequencing used an Illumina HiSeq 2500. The raw public reads went through TCRdb reprocessing: fastp at Q25, MiXCR clone calling, in-frame beta chains kept. CDR3 protein duplicates are merged, each entry listing the most common genes and DNA. This sample lists 150,000 to 200,000 distinct CDR3 sequences; approximately 12% were detected once. The ten largest clones represent more than 9.5% of the sample. Material: blood, either unsorted or a sorted T cell fraction (not recorded which). The receptors derive from a female donor with ankylosing spondylitis or in good health (not recorded which).

This clonotype was recorded many times. CDR3 nucleotide sequence: TGTGCCAGCAGTTTAACGAGCGGGGGCACTGAAGCTTTCTTT. It yields the protein CASSLTSGGTEAFF. This chain links TRBV12-3 or TRBV12-4 with TRBJ1-1; tentatively, D is TRBD1 (5 bases). Trimming removed 2 bases from V and 4 bases from J, with 11 bases in between. This CDR3 has 14 residues.

This clonotype has at least ten counts. V is TRBV11-2 and J is TRBJ2-7; tentatively, D is TRBD1 or TRBD2 (5 bases each). Germline values: CDR1 SGHAT, CDR2 FQNNGV. The CDR3 has 13 residues. Trimming took 5 bases from V and 13 from J, leaving 21 bases between them. This CDR3 is CASSQTTDYVVYF. CDR3 coding DNA: TGTGCCAGCAGCCAGACGACAGACTACGTGGTCTACTTC.

This clonotype came up many times. The rearrangement joins TRBV28 to TRBJ2-7; TRBD2 might be the D (5 bases). Trimming took off 8 bases at V and 4 bases at J, with 9 bases between the two ends. The CDR3 contains 11 residues. From germline, CDR1 is MDHEN and CDR2 SYDVKM. The CDR3 nucleotides read TGTGCCAGCGGGAGTCAATACGAGCAGTACTTC. Encoded protein: CASGSQYEQYF.

This clonotype has only a few counts. The chain has TRBV28 and TRBJ2-3; tentative D call: TRBD1 (5 bases). V was clipped by 7 bases and J by 3 bases, with 17 bases between them. This CDR3 contains 15 residues. CDR1 and CDR2 from the germline V gene are MDHEN and SYDVKM. CDR3 residues: CASTLAAGHTDTQYF. DNA for the CDR3: TGTGCCAGCACTCTCGCGGCAGGGCATACAGATACGCAGTATTTT.

J is TRBJ2-2 and V is TRBV6-2 or TRBV6-3, with 8 bases lining up with TRBD2. This CDR3 has 16 residues. Germline V lookup: CDR1 MNHEY, CDR2 SVGEGT. J lost 2 bases, V lost 2 bases, and 4 bases had no gene match. The CDR3, as DNA: TGTGCCAGCAGTTACGAAACTAGCGGTAACACCGGGGAGCTGTTTTTT. Its translation: CASSYETSGNTGELFF.

J is TRBJ1-4 and V is TRBV11-2, with D possibly matching TRBD1 (5 bases). V was trimmed by 0 bases and J by 7 bases, leaving 21 bases between them. From germline, CDR1 is SGHAT and CDR2 FQNNGV. The CDR3 sequence is 18 residues long. Here the CDR3 DNA reads TGTGCCAGCAGCTTAGATCTCCTGGGGGTCGTTAGTGGTGAAAAACTGTTTTTT. This encodes CASSLDLLGVVSGEKLFF.

This clonotype was picked up a small number of times. The chain uses TRBV12-3 or TRBV12-4 and TRBJ2-1; D is unresolved. V dropped 0 bases and J dropped 14 bases, with 14 bases sitting between them. The CDR3 length is 13 residues. The CDR3 region has the DNA TGTGCCAGCAGTTTAGCCCCGGGCGCCCCGGAGTTCTTC. Translated: CASSLAPGAPEFF.

A word on this clonotype: A much larger clone is a single base away; this may be a read error. The chain recombines TRBV28 with TRBJ2-7, with D uncertain. CDR1 and CDR2 from the germline V gene are MDHEN and SYDVKM. The CDR3 covers 13 residues. The CDR3 DNA reads TGTGCCAGCCGTGAAGGGTTATCCTGCGAGCAGTACTTC. Protein product: CASREGLSCEQYF.

The sample holds many counts of this clonotype. V and J are TRBV20-1 and TRBJ1-5; a weak D match, TRBD1 (5 bases). CDR1 and CDR2 from the germline V gene are DFQATT and SNEGSKA (reference sequence). Trimming took off 4 bases at V and 2 bases at J, with 9 bases between the two ends. This CDR3 has 13 residues. CDR3 in amino acids: CSAIWDRNQPQHF. CDR3 DNA sequence: TGCAGTGCTATCTGGGACCGCAATCAGCCCCAGCATTTT.

The genes are TRBV7-2 and TRBJ2-3, with TRBD2 matching 9 bases. The germline CDR1 and CDR2 sequences are SGHTA and FQGNSA. This CDR3 has 17 residues. V was pared by 5 bases and J by 5 bases, with 14 bases of the junction left unmatched. The CDR3 DNA reads TGTGCCAGCAGCCAGGGGTGGCTAGCGGGAATGATAGATACGCAGTATTTT. It specifies CASSQGWLAGMIDTQYF.

This clonotype was seen many times. The chain employs TRBV7-2 and TRBJ1-5, with unresolved D. The CDR3 runs 13 residues. V was shortened by 4 bases and J by 5 bases, with 9 bases between the two germline ends. Germline V gene data show CDR1 as SGHTA and CDR2 as FQGNSA. For the CDR3, the DNA is TGTGCCAGCAGCTCCCAGAATCATCAGCCCCAGCATTTT. This gives the protein CASSSQNHQPQHF.

The gene calls are TRBV19 and TRBJ2-1; D not certain. Trimming shortened V by 0 bases and J by 6 bases, and 9 bases separated the two germline ends. Germline V gene lookup returns CDR1 LNHDA and CDR2 SQIVND (reference sequence). This CDR3 contains 14 residues. The CDR3: CASSIDRWGNEQFF. CDR3 DNA: TGTGCCAGTAGTATAGACAGGTGGGGCAATGAGCAGTTCTTC.

In this sample, this clonotype turned up many times. The V gene is TRBV5-1, the J gene TRBJ2-3; 9 bases agree with TRBD2. The junction had 7 bases not matched to a gene; V was cut back by 5 bases and J by 3 bases. Germline assignment: CDR1 SGHRS and CDR2 YFSETQ. CDR3 length: 15 residues. This chain's CDR3 is CASRPSGKGTDTQYF. DNA for the CDR3: TGCGCCAGCAGGCCTAGCGGGAAGGGGACAGATACGCAGTATTTT.

This clonotype came up many times. The chain couples TRBV27 to TRBJ2-2; 8 positions match TRBD1. This CDR3 is 16 amino acids long. V shed 6 bases and J 7 bases; nucleotides not matched to a gene: 13. CDR1 MNHEY and CDR2 SMNVEV come from the germline V gene (reference sequence). Here the CDR3 DNA reads TGTGCCAGCAGCCCTGGGACAGGTGAAGTAGTCGGGGAGCTGTTTTTT. The encoded protein is CASSPGTGEVVGELFF.